The 17 T cell receptor beta chains given below trace back to one sample, sequenced in a study of monozygotic twins with inflammatory bowel disease. TCRdb re-called the 5' RACE reads; one entry per CDR3 protein, DNA not given. This repertoire includes 420,000 or so distinct CDR3 sequences. The specimen sequenced was blood. All receptors come from a human donor with ulcerative colitis or Crohn's disease, or a healthy co-twin of an affected twin (not recorded which).

V gene TRBV3-1 combines with J gene TRBJ1-2; TCRdb gives TRBD1 as the D gene, but with no DNA this cannot be confirmed. Germline assignment: CDR1 LGHDT and CDR2 YNNKEL (reference sequence). The CDR3 extends over 14 amino acids. The CDR3 region is CASSQGQGNYGYTF.

The rearrangement uses TRBV12-3 or TRBV12-4 and TRBJ1-6; TCRdb's assignment of TRBD1 cannot be checked, as there is no DNA. The CDR3 runs to 15 residues. CDR3: CASTTAGTGGSPLHF.

V usage is TRBV5-1 and J usage is TRBJ1-3. This CDR3 is built from 15 residues. Germline V gene sequence: CDR1 SGHRS, CDR2 YFSETQ. CDR3 sequence reads: CASSLTWELGNTIYF.

The chain combines TRBV10-3 with TRBJ1-2. Per the germline V gene, CDR1 is ENHRY and CDR2 is SYGVKD. The CDR3 length is 11 residues. CDR3 sequence: CAISAGYGYTF.

The chain employs TRBV12-3 or TRBV12-4 and TRBJ2-1; TCRdb selects TRBD1, and the lack of DNA leaves this call unchecked. CDR3 length: 16 amino acids. CDR3 amino acids: CASSPEGRGSYNEQFF.

The genes are TRBV11-2 and TRBJ2-1; TCRdb reports TRBD1, a call that lacks DNA to check it against. In germline, CDR1 is SGHAT, CDR2 FQNNGV. The CDR3 sequence is 15 residues long. This CDR3 reads CASSLLGGTYNEQFF.

CDR3 in amino acids: CASSPHTGRPSSYNEQFF. The rearrangement links TRBV28 to TRBJ2-1; there is no DNA to check the TCRdb D call of TRBD1. From germline, CDR1 is MDHEN and CDR2 SYDVKM. The CDR3 extends over 18 amino acids. Full variable domain (rest looked up from reference TRBV28 and TRBJ2-1): DVKVTQSSRYLVKRTGEKVFLECVQDMDHENMFWYRQDPGLGLRLIYFSYDVKMKEKGDIPEGYSVSREKKERFSLILESASTNQTSMYLCASSPHTGRPSSYNEQFFGPGTRLTVL.

V and J are TRBV20-1 and TRBJ2-1; TCRdb designates TRBD1, a call that cannot be tested without DNA. The CDR3 extends over 16 amino acids. Per germline, CDR1 DFQATT and CDR2 SNEGSKA (reference sequence). This chain's CDR3 is CSARRVEGQGAGMRFF.

This chain uses TRBV27 with TRBJ1-5. CDR3 size: 14 residues. CDR1 and CDR2 (germline): MNHEY, SMNVEV (reference sequence). CDR3 protein: CASSLVPGHQPQHF.

This chain connects TRBV21-1 to TRBJ2-7; TCRdb picks TRBD1, but there is no DNA to check that call. TRBV21-1 is assigned pseudogene status. The CDR3 sequence is 15 residues long. The CDR3 reads CASTRDRGPFYEQYF.

The V and J genes are TRBV29-1 and TRBJ2-5; TCRdb calls TRBD2, which cannot be checked without DNA. Germline-derived CDR1 and CDR2 are SQVTM and ANQGSEA. The CDR3 loop spans 13 amino acids. Here the CDR3 reads CSCRAGGPETQYF.

The V and J genes are TRBV12-3 or TRBV12-4 and TRBJ2-7; TCRdb proposes TRBD1, but this gene call is untestable without DNA. This CDR3 has 15 residues. The CDR3 protein is CASTPSLGGRGEQYF.

The chain has TRBV20-1 and TRBJ1-2. CDR3 length: 13 amino acids. Germline V lookup: CDR1 DFQATT, CDR2 SNEGSKA (reference sequence). CDR3 in amino acids: CSARNDNNYGYTF.

J is TRBJ2-7 and V is TRBV2; without DNA, the TCRdb call of TRBD1 cannot be checked. CDR1 is SNHLY, CDR2 FYNNEI, per germline. The CDR3 extends over 14 amino acids. The CDR3 region is CASSGTARGREQYF. Using reference TRBV2 and TRBJ2-7 for the parts outside the CDR3, the full variable domain is EPEVTQTPSHQVTQMGQEVILRCVPISNHLYFYWYRQILGQKVEFLVSFYNNEISEKSEIFDDQFSVERPDGSNFTLKIRSTKLEDSAMYFCASSGTARGREQYFGPGTRLTVT.

The chain uses TRBV2 and TRBJ1-1. CDR1 is SNHLY and CDR2 is FYNNEI in the germline V gene. This CDR3 comprises 15 residues. The CDR3 loop reads CASSEALAVNTEAFF.

V is TRBV7-2 and J is TRBJ2-5; TCRdb selects TRBD2, and the lack of DNA leaves this call unchecked. Germline values: CDR1 SGHTA, CDR2 FQGNSA. This CDR3 contains 16 residues. CDR3 in amino acids: CASSLLASGIQETQYF.

This chain links TRBV29-1 with TRBJ1-2; the D call from TCRdb, TRBD1, cannot be confirmed without DNA. Germline-derived CDR1 and CDR2 are SQVTM and ANQGSEA. This CDR3 contains 12 residues. The CDR3 protein is CSVGTPNYGYTF.